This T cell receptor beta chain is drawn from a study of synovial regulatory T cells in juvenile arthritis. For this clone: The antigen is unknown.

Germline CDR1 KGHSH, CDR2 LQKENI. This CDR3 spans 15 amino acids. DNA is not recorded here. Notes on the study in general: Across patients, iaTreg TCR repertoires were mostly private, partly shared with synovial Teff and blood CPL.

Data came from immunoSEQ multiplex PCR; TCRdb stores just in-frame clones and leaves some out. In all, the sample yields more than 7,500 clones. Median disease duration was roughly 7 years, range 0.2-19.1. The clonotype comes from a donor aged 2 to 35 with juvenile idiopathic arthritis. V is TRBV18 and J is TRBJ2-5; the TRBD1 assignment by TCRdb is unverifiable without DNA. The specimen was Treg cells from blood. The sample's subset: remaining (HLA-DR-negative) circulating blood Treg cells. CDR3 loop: CASSARDRGQETQYF.